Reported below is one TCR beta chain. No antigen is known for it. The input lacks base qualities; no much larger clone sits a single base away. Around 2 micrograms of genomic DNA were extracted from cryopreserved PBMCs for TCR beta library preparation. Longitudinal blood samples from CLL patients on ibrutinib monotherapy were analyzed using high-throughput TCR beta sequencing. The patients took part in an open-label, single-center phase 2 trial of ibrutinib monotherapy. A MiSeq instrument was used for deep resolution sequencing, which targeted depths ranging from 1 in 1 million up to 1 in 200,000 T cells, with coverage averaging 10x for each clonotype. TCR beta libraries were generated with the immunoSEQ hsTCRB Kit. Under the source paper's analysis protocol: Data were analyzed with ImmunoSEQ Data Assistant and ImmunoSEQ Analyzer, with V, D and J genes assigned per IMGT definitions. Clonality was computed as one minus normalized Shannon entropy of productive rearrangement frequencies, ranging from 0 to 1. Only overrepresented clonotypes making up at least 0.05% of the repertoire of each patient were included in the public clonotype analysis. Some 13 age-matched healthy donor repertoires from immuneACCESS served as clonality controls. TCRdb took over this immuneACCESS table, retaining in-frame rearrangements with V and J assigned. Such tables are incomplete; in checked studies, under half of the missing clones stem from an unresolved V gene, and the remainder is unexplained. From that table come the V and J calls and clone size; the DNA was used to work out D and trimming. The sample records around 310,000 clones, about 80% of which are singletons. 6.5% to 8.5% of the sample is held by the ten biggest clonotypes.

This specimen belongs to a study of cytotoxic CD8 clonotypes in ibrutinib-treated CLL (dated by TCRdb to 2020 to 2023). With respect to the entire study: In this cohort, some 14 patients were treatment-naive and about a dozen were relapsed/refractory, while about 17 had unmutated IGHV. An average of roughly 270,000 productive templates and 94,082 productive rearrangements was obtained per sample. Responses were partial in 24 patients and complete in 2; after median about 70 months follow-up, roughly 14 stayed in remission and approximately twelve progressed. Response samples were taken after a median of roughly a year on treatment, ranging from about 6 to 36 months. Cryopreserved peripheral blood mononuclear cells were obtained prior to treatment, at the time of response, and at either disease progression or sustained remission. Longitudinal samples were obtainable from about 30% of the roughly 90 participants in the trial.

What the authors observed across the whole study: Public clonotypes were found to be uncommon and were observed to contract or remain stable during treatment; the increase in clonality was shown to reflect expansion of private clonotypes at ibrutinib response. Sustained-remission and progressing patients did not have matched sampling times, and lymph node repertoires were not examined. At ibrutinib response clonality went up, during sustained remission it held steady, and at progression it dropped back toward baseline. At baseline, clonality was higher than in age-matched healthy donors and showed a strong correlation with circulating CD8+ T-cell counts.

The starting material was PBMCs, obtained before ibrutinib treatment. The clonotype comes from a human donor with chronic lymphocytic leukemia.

The CDR3 region has the sequence CASSRTAGAEQYF. The nucleotides read TGTGCCAGCAGCCGGACCGCAGGGGCCGAGCAGTACTTC. The chain joins TRBV6-5 to TRBJ2-7, and perhaps TRBD1 as D gene, on 6 matching bases. CDR1 and CDR2, looked up from the germline V gene, are MNHEY and SVGAGI. The CDR3 covers 13 residues, taking in both the cysteine and the phenylalanine. This entry keeps only the CDR3 DNA: 39 bases, framed from base 1. Trimming removed 6 bases from V and 6 bases from J, leaving 15 bases between the germline ends.